Below are 25 T cell receptor beta chains sequenced from a single sample in a study of cytomegalovirus exposure and HLA in healthy donors. The PCR made use of 60 Vbeta and 13 Jbeta primers. The assay was immunoSEQ multiplex PCR, and TCRdb's table has in-frame clones only and misses some. Found here are tens of thousands of clones, about four fifths of them singletons; the top ten hold roughly 10%. Sequenced sample: PBMCs. These TCRs come from a woman aged 40-49 years in good health and CMV-seronegative.

This sequence joins TRBV4-3 and TRBJ1-4; D possibly corresponds to TRBD1 (6 bases). In germline, CDR1 is LGHNA, CDR2 YSLEER. This CDR3 has 15 residues. V was shortened by 4 bases and J by 2 bases, with 11 bases between the two germline ends. In DNA, the CDR3 is TGCGCCAGCAGCCGCTCAGGGGCCACTAATGAAAAACTGTTTTTT. It codes for CASSRSGATNEKLFF.

The chain links TRBV5-6 to TRBJ2-7; perhaps TRBD1 as D (6 bases). CDR3 length: 15 residues. Trimming pared 4 bases from V and 0 bases from J, leaving 14 bases between. Looked up from germline, CDR1 is SGHDT and CDR2 is YYEEEE. The CDR3 region has the DNA TGTGCCAGCAGCCTCCTTGGGGGCCCCTCCTACGAGCAGTACTTC. Its translation is CASSLLGGPSYEQYF. Full variable domain (remainder filled in from reference TRBV5-6 and TRBJ2-7): DAGVTQSPTHLIKTRGQQVTLRCSPKSGHDTVSWYQQALGQGPQFIFQYYEEEERQRGNFPDRFSGHQFPNYSSELNVNALLLGDSALYLCASSLLGGPSYEQYFGPGTRLTVT.

V is TRBV28 and J is TRBJ2-5, with unresolved D. V was cut by 3 bases and J by 5 bases, with 10 bases left in between. Germline V CDR1 and CDR2: MDHEN, SYDVKM. The CDR3 is 13 residues long. The CDR3 nucleotides read TGTGCCAGCAGTTTGGGTAGCCCGGAGACCCAGTACTTC. Translated, it gives CASSLGSPETQYF.

V is TRBV11-1 and J is TRBJ1-1; 7 nucleotides match TRBD1. The CDR3 runs to 13 residues. Unmatched junction bases numbered 2, after V lost 3 bases and J lost 4 bases. Germline values: CDR1 SGHAT, CDR2 FQDESV (reference sequence). DNA for the CDR3: TGTGCCAGCAGCTTTTCAGGGGGCACTGAAGCTTTCTTT. Translated: CASSFSGGTEAFF. Complete variable domain (other parts from reference TRBV11-1 and TRBJ1-1): EAEVAQSPRYKITEKSQAVAFWCDPISGHATLYWYRQILGQGPELLVQFQDESVVDDSQLPKDRFSAERLKGVDSTLKIQPAELGDSAMYLCASSFSGGTEAFFGQGTRLTVV.

The V gene is TRBV18, the J gene TRBJ1-3; TRBD1 agrees at 8 bases. The CDR3 has 15 amino acids. The V gene's germline CDR1 is KGHSH and CDR2 LQKENI. Losses at the gene ends were 8 bases for V and 4 bases for J; bases not matched to a gene: 10. CDR3 coding DNA: TGTGCCAGCGCACGAGGACAGGGCTCAGGAAACACCATATATTTT. Amino acid sequence: CASARGQGSGNTIYF. Full variable domain (remainder filled in from reference TRBV18 and TRBJ1-3): NAGVMQNPRHLVRRRGQEARLRCSPMKGHSHVYWYRQLPEEGLKFMVYLQKENIIDESGMPKERFSAEFPKEGPSILRIQQVVRGDSAAYFCASARGQGSGNTIYFGEGSWLTVV.

V gene TRBV20-1 combines with J gene TRBJ2-7; no definite D call. Germline V gives CDR1 DFQATT, CDR2 SNEGSKA (reference sequence). With 6 bases removed from V and 2 bases from J, the gap between germline ends came to 8 bases. This CDR3 contains 11 residues. The CDR3 region is CSARLAYEQYF. The CDR3 DNA sequence: TGCAGTGCAAGATTAGCCTACGAGCAGTACTTC.

The rearrangement links TRBV7-8 to TRBJ1-2, with a possible D match to TRBD1 (5 bases). With 1 base removed from V and 4 bases from J, the gap between germline ends came to 10 bases. There are 14 residues in the CDR3. Germline V gene sequence: CDR1 SGHVS, CDR2 FQNEAQ. The CDR3: CASSLVGAGYGYTF. The CDR3, as DNA: TGTGCCAGCAGCTTAGTTGGGGCTGGCTATGGCTACACCTTC.

This clone was counted only a few times. J is TRBJ1-6 and V is TRBV6-5, with a tentative D call TRBD1 (5 bases). Deletions cut 0 bases from V and 7 bases from J, with 7 bases between. In germline, CDR1 is MNHEY, CDR2 SVGAGI. The CDR3 is 14 amino acids. The CDR3 loop is CASSYSGGNSPLHF. CDR3 coding DNA: TGTGCCAGCAGTTACTCCGGGGGGAATTCACCCCTCCACTTT.

This chain connects TRBV7-2 to TRBJ2-5; TRBD2 matches at 8 bases. Per germline, CDR1 SGHTA and CDR2 FQGNSA. With 5 bases clipped from V and 1 base from J, the junction kept 3 bases outside the gene matches. The CDR3 has 14 residues. The CDR3 spells CASSRGGAQETQYF. The CDR3 DNA reads as TGTGCCAGCAGCCGGGGGGGGGCCCAAGAGACCCAGTACTTC.

V and J are TRBV11-3 and TRBJ1-2, with 8 bases lining up with TRBD1. The length of the CDR3 is 20 residues. Germline trimming cut 5 bases from V and 0 bases from J; bases unmatched to any gene: 20. Per germline, CDR1 SGHNT and CDR2 YENEEA. The CDR3 loop is CASSPKFPPGDRGSNYGYTF. The CDR3 nucleotides are TGTGCCAGCAGCCCAAAGTTCCCACCCGGTGACAGGGGCTCTAACTATGGCTACACCTTC.

The chain uses TRBV6-5 and TRBJ1-1, with a weak D call TRBD1 (5 bases). From germline, CDR1 is MNHEY and CDR2 SVGAGI. This CDR3 is 15 amino acids long. The V gene lost 0 bases and the J gene lost 4 bases, with 12 bases spanning the gap. CDR3 residues: CASSYSSTGATEAFF. In nucleotides, the CDR3 is TGTGCCAGCAGTTACTCATCCACAGGAGCCACTGAAGCTTTCTTT.

The gene calls are TRBV2 and TRBJ1-2; D gene unclear. Trimming left V 9 bases short and J 2 bases short, with 19 bases between. The CDR3 contains 15 residues. The germline gives CDR1 SNHLY, CDR2 FYNNEI. In DNA form, the CDR3 reads TGTGCCAGTCCCCCCTCCGGGGAACCCAACTATGGCTACACCTTC. Amino acid sequence: CASPPSGEPNYGYTF.

This chain links TRBV29-1 with TRBJ2-3; possible D gene TRBD2, 5 bases. Germline CDR1 SQVTM, CDR2 ANQGSEA. The CDR3 covers 13 residues. V shed 3 bases and J shed 2 bases, with 9 bases lying between them. The CDR3 loop reads CSVEGRFTDTQYF. CDR3 coding DNA: TGCAGCGTTGAGGGGAGATTCACAGATACGCAGTATTTT.

With regard to this clone: The sample carries other DNA sequences with the same CDR3. The chain joins TRBV4-1 to TRBJ2-7; maybe TRBD2 (6 bases). V lost 4 bases and J 1 base, leaving 8 bases between the germline ends. CDR3 length: 13 residues. CDR1 and CDR2 (germline): MGHRA, YSYEKL. The CDR3 region has the DNA TGCGCCAGCAGCCGGGGACTTTCCTACGAGCAGTACTTC. It yields the protein CASSRGLSYEQYF.

This clone appeared once. V is TRBV15 and J is TRBJ1-3; D possibly corresponds to TRBD1 (5 bases). Trimming left V 2 bases short and J 0 bases short, with 17 bases between. This CDR3 spans 18 amino acids. CDR1 is LNHNV, CDR2 YYDKDF, per germline (reference sequence). The CDR3 DNA follows: TGTGCCACCAGCAGAATTCCAAGGGGCCTGAGCTCTGGAAACACCATATATTTT. Translation: CATSRIPRGLSSGNTIYF.

V and J are TRBV7-2 and TRBJ2-7; 12 bases agree with TRBD2. CDR3 size: 15 residues. The J segment lost 4 bases and the V segment lost 2 bases, leaving 3 bases of the junction unmatched. Germline CDR1 is SGHTA and CDR2 is FQGNSA. The CDR3 sequence: CASSLRGLAGYEQYF. The CDR3 region has the DNA TGTGCCAGCAGCTTAAGAGGACTAGCGGGGTACGAGCAGTACTTC.

The CDR3 DNA sequence: TGCGCCAGCAGCCTCACCGGGACTAGAGAATACAATGAGCAGTTCTTC. Protein product: CASSLTGTREYNEQFF. V gene TRBV5-1 combines with J gene TRBJ2-1; 8 bases agree with TRBD2. V dropped 4 bases and J dropped 4; count of bases not matched to a gene: 10. Germline lookup yields CDR1 SGHRS and CDR2 YFSETQ. The CDR3 has 16 amino acids.

CDR3 DNA: TGCGCCAGCAGCCAGGACAGGCGGCCTGAAAAACTGTTTTTT. Translated: CASSQDRRPEKLFF. This chain links TRBV4-1 with TRBJ1-4, with 7 bases lining up with TRBD1. Trimming cost V 3 bases and J 7 bases; bases outside gene matches: 5. CDR3 size: 14 residues. The germline V gene has CDR1 MGHRA and CDR2 YSYEKL.

The rearrangement uses TRBV7-8 and TRBJ1-6, with D unclear. The CDR3 covers 14 residues. V gave up 1 base and J gave up 7 bases, with 8 bases separating them. Per the germline V gene, CDR1 is SGHVS and CDR2 is FQNEAQ. The CDR3 DNA sequence: TGTGCCAGCAGCTTAGTCGATAGAAATTCACCCCTCCACTTT. Residues: CASSLVDRNSPLHF.

This sequence joins TRBV7-2 and TRBJ2-1; D may be TRBD1 (8 bases). CDR3 size: 14 residues. Germline lookup yields CDR1 SGHTA and CDR2 FQGNSA. V was clipped by 1 base and J by 9 bases, with 13 bases between them. Here the CDR3 reads CASSLVHRGGEQFF. CDR3 coding DNA: TGTGCCAGCAGCTTAGTGCACAGGGGGGGTGAGCAGTTCTTC.

The rearrangement links TRBV7-9 to TRBJ1-6; 7 bases match TRBD1. Germline loops: CDR1 SEHNR, CDR2 FQNEAQ (reference sequence). This CDR3 contains 14 residues. The ends lost 8 bases at V and 5 bases at J; junction bases unmatched: 6. As DNA, the CDR3 is TGTGCCAGCGCCAGGGGGGCGAATAATTCACCCCTCCACTTT. Protein sequence: CASARGANNSPLHF.

The rearrangement links TRBV7-2 to TRBJ1-2, with 8 bases identical to TRBD1. J lost 7 bases, V lost 2 bases, and 6 bases had no gene match. This CDR3 spans 14 amino acids. Germline CDR1 and CDR2: SGHTA and FQGNSA. CDR3 DNA: TGTGCCAGCAGCTTATCGCAGGGGGCGCTTGGCTACACCTTC. Translated: CASSLSQGALGYTF.

The V and J genes are TRBV6-6 and TRBJ2-1, with D tentatively TRBD2 (5 bases). V gave up 0 bases and J gave up 7 bases, with 13 bases separating them. CDR3 length equals 15 residues. From germline, CDR1 is MNHNY and CDR2 SVGAGI (reference sequence). This chain's CDR3 is CASSYSSAVPNEQFF. CDR3 in DNA: TGTGCCAGCAGTTACTCTAGCGCGGTCCCTAATGAGCAGTTCTTC.

Details on this clone: An end of the junction differs from the germline gene, which may be a read error. The genes are TRBV7-9 and TRBJ1-4; D uncertain. The CDR3 length is 16 residues. Germline V gives CDR1 SEHNR, CDR2 FQNEAQ (reference sequence). The CDR3 nucleotides are TGTGCCAGCAGCTCAGAAGCTCCGGGCCAACGGGGAAAACTGTCTTTT. Translated, it gives CASSSEAPGQRGKLSF.

The chain employs TRBV9 and TRBJ2-2; D is uncertain. V was pared by 4 bases and J by 4 bases, with 8 bases between. The CDR3 contains 13 residues. The germline V gene has CDR1 SGDLS and CDR2 YYNGEE. The CDR3 region is CASSPRSTGELFF. The CDR3 nucleotides are TGTGCCAGCAGCCCTCGGTCCACCGGGGAGCTGTTTTTT.